This is a list of T cell receptor beta chains from one sample in a study of blood T cell repertoires in COVID-19. Generated by immunoSEQ multiplex PCR, the TCRdb table keeps only in-frame clones and is missing some. This table holds 300,000 to 400,000 clones, approximately 87% found once. The sequencing input was peripheral blood. These TCRs come from a woman in her 50s with COVID-19, enrolled during active disease. Both conserved end residues are part of each CDR3. Each record gives: D gene, V gene, clone size, J gene, CDR3 DNA, CDR3 protein. The D gene is left open where the match is weak. Size is omitted from some rows. Given values are once, few, many or a class for expanded clones.

D gene: TRBD1
V gene: TRBV19
clone size: NA
J gene: TRBJ2-2
CDR3 DNA: TGTGCCAGTAGTAGGGGCCAGGGGGCTGGGGAGCTGTTTTTT
CDR3 protein: CASSRGQGAGELFF

D gene: NA
V gene: TRBV11-3
clone size: NA
J gene: TRBJ2-2
CDR3 DNA: TGTGCCAGCAGCTTAGGGGGACACCTACTCACCGGGGAGCTGTTTTTT
CDR3 protein: CASSLGGHLLTGELFF

D gene: NA
V gene: TRBV6-6
clone size: few
J gene: TRBJ1-6
CDR3 DNA: TGTGCCAGCAGTTACTACGAGGGAGATAATTCACCCCTCCACTTT
CDR3 protein: CASSYYEGDNSPLHF

D gene: NA
V gene: TRBV9
clone size: once
J gene: TRBJ1-2
CDR3 DNA: TGTGCCAGCAGCGCTGGGCGGGGCCTAGATGGCTACACCTTC
CDR3 protein: CASSAGRGLDGYTF

D gene: NA
V gene: TRBV7-8
clone size: NA
J gene: TRBJ1-5
CDR3 DNA: TGTGCCAGCAGCTTAGCGACAGCGCGCAATCAGCCCCAGCATTTT
CDR3 protein: CASSLATARNQPQHF

D gene: NA
V gene: TRBV7-9
clone size: NA
J gene: TRBJ2-5
CDR3 DNA: TGTGCCAGCAGCTTAACCGGGTCCCGTGGGGAGACCCAGTACTTC
CDR3 protein: CASSLTGSRGETQYF

D gene: TRBD1
V gene: TRBV19
clone size: few
J gene: TRBJ1-5
CDR3 DNA: TGTGCCAGTAGTAACCCCGGACAGGGGACGTTTCAGCCCCAGCATTTT
CDR3 protein: CASSNPGQGTFQPQHF

D gene: TRBD1
V gene: TRBV24-1
clone size: NA
J gene: TRBJ1-5
CDR3 DNA: TGTGCCACCAGTGAGGGGGGACAGGGGGTCCAGCCCCAGCATTTT
CDR3 protein: CATSEGGQGVQPQHF

D gene: TRBD1
V gene: TRBV29-1
clone size: NA
J gene: TRBJ1-2
CDR3 DNA: TGCAGCATTGGGGACAGGGGAAAGAACAACTATGGCTACACCTTC
CDR3 protein: CSIGDRGKNNYGYTF

D gene: TRBD2
V gene: TRBV6-4
clone size: once
J gene: TRBJ2-2
CDR3 DNA: TGTGCCAGCAGTGACAGGGCGACTAGCGGGAACACCGGGGAGCTGTTTTTT
CDR3 protein: CASSDRATSGNTGELFF

D gene: NA
V gene: TRBV7-2
clone size: NA
J gene: TRBJ1-1
CDR3 DNA: TGTGCCAGCAGCTTAGCGGGACATGCGAACACTGAAGCTTTCTTT
CDR3 protein: CASSLAGHANTEAFF

D gene: TRBD1
V gene: TRBV7-8
clone size: NA
J gene: TRBJ1-5
CDR3 DNA: TGTGCCAGCAGCTCGACAGGGAACGATCAGCCCCAGCATTTT
CDR3 protein: CASSSTGNDQPQHF

D gene: TRBD1
V gene: TRBV7-2
clone size: once
J gene: TRBJ1-1
CDR3 DNA: TGTGCCAGCAGCTTAGATTCGGCAAGGACAGGGGCCGAGGGCACTGAAGCTTTCTTT
CDR3 protein: CASSLDSARTGAEGTEAFF

D gene: NA
V gene: TRBV11-2
clone size: NA
J gene: TRBJ1-1
CDR3 DNA: TGTGCCAGCAGCTTTACAGTGAACACTGAAGCTTTCTTT
CDR3 protein: CASSFTVNTEAFF

D gene: NA
V gene: TRBV30
clone size: NA
J gene: TRBJ2-7
CDR3 DNA: TGTGCCTGGAGTGTAACCAGGGGCTACGAGCAGTACTTC
CDR3 protein: CAWSVTRGYEQYF

D gene: NA
V gene: TRBV6-5
clone size: NA
J gene: TRBJ1-5
CDR3 DNA: TGTGCCAGCAGCGACAGGTGGGGCAATCAGCCCCAGCATTTT
CDR3 protein: CASSDRWGNQPQHF

D gene: TRBD1
V gene: TRBV4-2
clone size: NA
J gene: TRBJ1-2
CDR3 DNA: TGTGCCAGCAGCCGCTCGGGACAGCCCTATGGCTACACCTTC
CDR3 protein: CASSRSGQPYGYTF

D gene: TRBD1
V gene: TRBV29-1
clone size: few
J gene: TRBJ2-7
CDR3 DNA: TGCAGCGTTGTACGGTTAGGGACAGGGCTTTACGAGCAGTACTTC
CDR3 protein: CSVVRLGTGLYEQYF

D gene: TRBD2
V gene: TRBV29-1
clone size: once
J gene: TRBJ2-3
CDR3 DNA: TGCAGCGTACGGACTAGCGATACGCAGTATTTT
CDR3 protein: CSVRTSDTQYF

D gene: TRBD2
V gene: TRBV28
clone size: NA
J gene: TRBJ2-3
CDR3 DNA: TGTGCCAGCAGTTTCCAGGCGGGAGGGTCCACAGATACGCAGTATTTT
CDR3 protein: CASSFQAGGSTDTQYF

D gene: NA
V gene: TRBV30
clone size: NA
J gene: TRBJ1-1
CDR3 DNA: TGTGCCTGGAGTGGAGGGTTGAGCACTGAAGCTTTCTTT
CDR3 protein: CAWSGGLSTEAFF

D gene: TRBD1
V gene: TRBV5-1
clone size: NA
J gene: TRBJ2-7
CDR3 DNA: TGCGCCAGCAGCTTGTCTCCACCGACAGTAACAGGGGGCAGATCCTACGAGCAGTACTTC
CDR3 protein: CASSLSPPTVTGGRSYEQYF